Below, one TCR beta chain is given with its context. In this sample, this clonotype turned up many times. It lacks a known antigen. Per-nucleotide qualities are absent, and no much larger clonotype sits a single base away. These data come from a study of T-cell reconstitution after alpha-beta-depleted transplantation in children (dated by TCRdb to the mid-2010s). About the full investigation: T-cell immune reconstitution after TCRalphabeta/CD19-depleted allogeneic hematopoietic cell transplantation in children was quantitatively tracked in the study by means of TCR repertoire profiling. The paper as a whole reports these results and caveats: Over subsequent months, a decline in hyperexpanded clone frequencies was noted, and after one year, T-cell counts and TCRbeta diversity were mostly ascribed to newly produced T cells. The apparently early alphabetaT-cell count recovery about two months after transplant was reportedly dependent on only several hundred rapidly expanded clones derived from non-depleted graft cells. The high TCRbeta diversity at day 60 in some patients was ascribed to recipient T cells and intrathymic progenitors that had survived conditioning.

Receptor amplification or capture employed PCR. Instrument used: Illumina HiSeq 2500. To normalize quantification of the TCRbeta repertoire, the TCR libraries were built with molecular barcoding that relied on unique molecular identifiers. TCRdb's own reprocessing of the public reads used fastp at Q25 and MiXCR and kept productive beta chains. Each entry is one CDR3 protein sequence, shown with its most common DNA and genes. For this sample there are tens of thousands of distinct CDR3 sequences; about 9.3% appear just once. The ten top clones hold approximately 30% of the sample. The label giving this sample's time point can be read as: day 60 (about 2 months) after transplantation. The treatment or condition label corresponds to: allogeneic hematopoietic cell transplantation with graft depleted of TCRalphabeta T cells and CD19 B cells. Transplant recipients were children who received TCRalphabeta/CD19-depleted allogeneic hematopoietic cell grafts.

From a lookup of the germline V gene (reference sequence), CDR1 and CDR2 are DFQATT and SNEGSKA. Its CDR3 holds 12 amino acids, cysteine through phenylalanine. Only the CDR3 part of the read is kept: 36 bases, read in frame from the first base. V loses 6 bases at its end and J loses 5 bases; junction bases beyond the gene matches: 7. The chain uses TRBV20-1 and TRBJ2-7, with 7 bases matching TRBD2. The receptor was derived from a male patient between 2 and 10 years old who had a stem cell transplant for chronic granulomatous disease, so the T cells may come from the graft donor. Sequenced material: PBMCs, mostly from graft donor cells, taken 60 days after TCRalphabeta/CD19-depleted stem cell transplant. The CDR3 region has the sequence CSARGGSHEQYF. The nucleotide sequence reads TGCAGTGCCCGCGGGGGATCCCACGAGCAGTACTTC.